Shown below are 31 T cell receptor beta chains from a single sample sequenced in a study of long-term antiretroviral therapy in people with HIV. The immunoSEQ assay was v3.0, run at survey level. The protocol was immunoSEQ multiplex PCR, while the TCRdb copy is restricted to in-frame clones and leaves out a portion. This sample has approximately 28,000 clones, with approximately 81% found just once. The input for sequencing was unsorted PBMCs, taken about 5 years after starting antiretroviral therapy. The receptors come from a man aged 35-49 years with HIV.

V usage is TRBV5-1 and J usage is TRBJ2-1, with 12 bases matching TRBD1. This CDR3 contains 16 residues. Germline V gene sequence: CDR1 SGHRS, CDR2 YFSETQ. V dropped 2 bases and J dropped 7; count of bases not matched to a gene: 7. The CDR3 loop is CASSFMGQGAGNEQFF. DNA of the CDR3: TGCGCCAGCAGCTTTATGGGACAGGGGGCTGGAAATGAGCAGTTCTTC.

This clone was picked up a small number of times. The V and J genes are TRBV7-3 and TRBJ2-2; D is possibly TRBD2 (5 bases). Germline V lookup: CDR1 SGHTA, CDR2 FQGTGA. Trimming stripped 5 bases from V and 4 bases from J, with 14 bases between. The CDR3 runs to 15 residues. The CDR3 region is CASSKTAAVTGELFF. The CDR3 DNA is TGTGCCAGCAGCAAAACAGCGGCGGTCACCGGGGAGCTGTTTTTT.

The chain employs TRBV7-3 and TRBJ1-3; unclear D gene. Trimming stripped 5 bases from V and 3 bases from J, with 14 bases between. The germline V gene has CDR1 SGHTA and CDR2 FQGTGA. The CDR3 totals 15 residues. The CDR3 sequence: CASSQSGGIGNTIYF. The DNA of the CDR3 is TGTGCCAGCAGCCAATCGGGCGGAATTGGAAACACCATATATTTT.

This clone was counted between two and nine times. The rearrangement uses TRBV18 and TRBJ1-2, with D tentatively TRBD1 (5 bases). Germline assignment: CDR1 KGHSH and CDR2 LQKENI. V dropped 5 bases and J dropped 5 bases, with 15 bases sitting between them. This CDR3 contains 14 residues. CDR3 loop: CASSGTSGRYGYTF. CDR3 DNA: TGTGCCAGCTCAGGGACTTCCGGCAGATATGGCTACACCTTC. Full variable domain (rest looked up from reference TRBV18 and TRBJ1-2): NAGVMQNPRHLVRRRGQEARLRCSPMKGHSHVYWYRQLPEEGLKFMVYLQKENIIDESGMPKERFSAEFPKEGPSILRIQQVVRGDSAAYFCASSGTSGRYGYTFGSGTRLTVV.

In DNA, the CDR3 is TGTGCCAGTAGTCCCCGGGGCTACCACAATGAGCAGTTCTTC. It translates to CASSPRGYHNEQFF. The chain joins TRBV19 to TRBJ2-1; D may be TRBD1 or TRBD2 (5 bases each). The germline gives CDR1 LNHDA, CDR2 SQIVND (reference sequence). The CDR3 covers 14 residues. Trimming took 5 bases from V and 5 from J, leaving 13 bases between them.

The CDR3 DNA sequence: TGCAGCGTTGTACAAGGGACTAGCGGGAGTGGCGAGCAGTACTTC. It codes for CSVVQGTSGSGEQYF. The rearrangement links TRBV29-1 to TRBJ2-7; 14 bases are a match to TRBD2. With 4 bases clipped from V and 6 bases from J, the junction kept 8 bases outside the gene matches. This CDR3 is 15 amino acids long. CDR1 is SQVTM and CDR2 is ANQGSEA in the germline V gene.

This chain uses TRBV7-9 with TRBJ2-4; no firm D call. V was trimmed by 5 bases and J by 7 bases, leaving 6 bases between them. CDR1 is SEHNR and CDR2 is FQNEAQ in the germline V gene (reference sequence). This CDR3 has 11 residues. DNA for the CDR3: TGTGCCAGCAGCCCCGCGAACATTCAGTACTTC. It codes for CASSPANIQYF.

This clone was picked up a small number of times. This chain links TRBV30 with TRBJ1-3; perhaps TRBD1 as D (5 bases). V was pared by 1 base and J by 2 bases, with 15 bases between. The length of the CDR3 is 16 residues. CDR1 GTSNPN and CDR2 SVGIG come from the germline V gene (reference sequence). For the CDR3, the DNA is TGTGCCTGGAGTGGGGCAGGAGGGGTGACTGGAAACACCATATATTTT. Translation gives CAWSGAGGVTGNTIYF. Full variable domain (rest looked up from reference TRBV30 and TRBJ1-3): SQTIHQWPATLVQPVGSPLSLECTVEGTSNPNLYWYRQAAGRGLQLLFYSVGIGQISSEVPQNLSASRPQDRQFILSSKKLLLSDSGFYLCAWSGAGGVTGNTIYFGEGSWLTVV.

This clone was seen only a few times. The chain couples TRBV2 to TRBJ2-2; 8 nucleotides align to TRBD1. The CDR3 loop spans 15 amino acids. Germline assignment: CDR1 SNHLY and CDR2 FYNNEI. V shed 7 bases, J shed 6 bases, and the junction held 10 bases outside the gene matches. The DNA for the CDR3 is TGTGCCAGCAACCAGGACAGGGACCGTCCCGGGGAGCTGTTTTTT. Residues: CASNQDRDRPGELFF.

This chain links TRBV19 with TRBJ2-1, with TRBD2 matching 16 bases. The germline V gene has CDR1 LNHDA and CDR2 SQIVND (reference sequence). This CDR3 has 15 residues. Losses at the gene ends were 4 bases for V and 7 bases for J; bases not matched to a gene: 1. The DNA for the CDR3 is TGTGCCAGTAGTACGGGACTAGCGGGGGGGAATGAGCAGTTCTTC. Translated, it gives CASSTGLAGGNEQFF.

This clone was observed once. The chain couples TRBV5-1 to TRBJ2-2, with 8 positions matching TRBD1. Germline trimming cut 4 bases from V and 5 bases from J; bases unmatched to any gene: 7. Germline CDR1 reads SGHRS; CDR2 reads YFSETQ. CDR3 length: 15 amino acids. CDR3 in amino acids: CASSAGTGRTGELFF. Here the CDR3 DNA reads TGCGCCAGCAGCGCCGGGACAGGACGGACCGGGGAGCTGTTTTTT.

This chain uses TRBV10-3 with TRBJ1-6; the D is unclear. CDR1 is ENHRY and CDR2 is SYGVKD in the germline V gene. V was shortened by 3 bases and J by 7 bases, with 16 bases between the two germline ends. The CDR3 is made up of 16 amino acids. The CDR3 DNA sequence: TGTGCCATCAGTGATCGAGGACGGTGGGAGAATTCACCCCTCCACTTT. This gives the protein CAISDRGRWENSPLHF.

The V and J genes are TRBV5-5 and TRBJ1-1; D is unclear. CDR1 SGHKS and CDR2 YYEKEE come from the germline V gene (reference sequence). Trimming cost V 3 bases and J 5 bases, with 11 bases left between them. CDR3 length equals 13 residues. The CDR3, as DNA: TGTGCCAGCAGCTCAGGAGGGTTGACTGAAGCTTTCTTT. This translates into CASSSGGLTEAFF.

DNA of the CDR3: TGTGCCAGCAGCCAAGAATGGGCAGGGCTATCTGAAGCTTTCTTT. Translated: CASSQEWAGLSEAFF. This chain uses TRBV4-2 with TRBJ1-1, with a tentative D call TRBD1 (5 bases). Germline V CDR1 and CDR2: LGHNA, YNFKEQ. Trimming took off 0 bases at V and 6 bases at J, with 14 bases between the two ends. The CDR3 covers 15 residues.

This clone was recorded a few times. The V and J genes are TRBV9 and TRBJ1-2; D is ambiguous. The CDR3 covers 15 residues. CDR1 is SGDLS, CDR2 YYNGEE, per germline. V was clipped by 0 bases and J by 8 bases, with 17 bases between them. CDR3 in amino acids: CASSVEEPAPTGYTF. CDR3 nucleotides: TGTGCCAGCAGCGTAGAGGAACCTGCCCCGACGGGCTACACCTTC.

The chain combines TRBV7-9 with TRBJ2-5; 9 bases map to TRBD1. Trimming cost V 5 bases and J 3 bases; bases outside gene matches: 10. The CDR3 covers 16 residues. Per the germline V gene, CDR1 is SEHNR and CDR2 is FQNEAQ (reference sequence). CDR3 sequence: CASSGGADRGKETQYF. Written as DNA, the CDR3 is TGTGCCAGCAGCGGCGGCGCGGACAGGGGAAAAGAGACCCAGTACTTC.

This clone has a handful of counts. The J gene is TRBJ1-3, the V gene TRBV7-9; a possible D gene is TRBD1 (6 bases). CDR3 length equals 15 residues. V lost 5 bases and J 0 bases, leaving 11 bases between the germline ends. Germline V lookup: CDR1 SEHNR, CDR2 FQNEAQ (reference sequence). The CDR3 region is CASSLTGSSGNTIYF. The CDR3 region has the DNA TGTGCCAGCAGCCTTACAGGGAGCTCTGGAAACACCATATATTTT.

V usage is TRBV30 and J usage is TRBJ1-2; D is perhaps TRBD1 (6 bases). The CDR3 spans 13 residues. CDR1 GTSNPN and CDR2 SVGIG come from the germline V gene (reference sequence). V was trimmed by 3 bases and J by 8 bases, leaving 16 bases between them. The CDR3, as DNA: TGTGCCTGGAGCGACAGGACCAGAGGGGGCTACACCTTC. Translated: CAWSDRTRGGYTF.

CDR3 protein: CASRNAGKTGELFF. CDR3 in DNA: TGTGCCAGCAGGAACGCCGGGAAGACCGGGGAGCTGTTTTTT. The chain joins TRBV6-5 to TRBJ2-2; maybe TRBD2 (5 bases). The CDR3 runs 14 residues. Trimming took 6 bases from V and 5 from J, leaving 13 bases between them. Germline CDR1 MNHEY, CDR2 SVGAGI.

This clone has a single count. The genes are TRBV5-5 and TRBJ1-5; 8 bases align to TRBD1. Germline V lookup: CDR1 SGHKS, CDR2 YYEKEE (reference sequence). Trimming cost V 0 bases and J 5 bases; bases outside gene matches: 1. The CDR3 is made up of 14 amino acids. The CDR3 sequence: CASSLAGGDQPQHF. The CDR3 DNA is TGTGCCAGCAGCTTGGCAGGGGGCGATCAGCCCCAGCATTTT.

V and J are TRBV7-2 and TRBJ2-7; D remains unclear. Trimming pared 1 base from V and 0 bases from J, leaving 4 bases between. CDR3 size: 13 residues. CDR1 is SGHTA, CDR2 FQGNSA, per germline. The CDR3 DNA reads TGTGCCAGCAGCTTAGACCCCTCCTACGAGCAGTACTTC. This translates into CASSLDPSYEQYF.

This clone was picked up one time. Germline is not matched at one junction end, which may reflect a read error. V is TRBV11-3 and J is TRBJ2-1; 8 bases align to TRBD2. Germline values: CDR1 SGHNT, CDR2 YENEEA. CDR3 length equals 13 residues. In DNA, the CDR3 is TGTGCCACCAGCTTAGCTAGCGGGCATGAGCAGTTCTTC. This sequence encodes CATSLASGHEQFF.

This chain links TRBV28 with TRBJ2-4; the D is unclear. The V and J ends lost 4 bases and 3 bases respectively, with 16 bases between them. This CDR3 is 16 amino acids long. Germline lookup yields CDR1 MDHEN and CDR2 SYDVKM. DNA for the CDR3: TGTGCCAGCAGTTCCGGACGGTTTTTAGTCAAAAACATTCAGTACTTC. This gives the protein CASSSGRFLVKNIQYF.

In its sample, this clone was seen once. The gene calls are TRBV15 and TRBJ2-7; D might be TRBD1 or TRBD2, each matching 5 bases. Germline values: CDR1 LNHNV, CDR2 YYDKDF (reference sequence). The V end was cut by 4 bases, the J end by 2 bases, with 12 bases between. The CDR3 is 14 residues long. CDR3 bases: TGTGCCACCAGCACCGGGACGGGTACCTACGAGCAGTACTTC. As protein: CATSTGTGTYEQYF.

The chain has TRBV5-5 and TRBJ1-2; D not resolved. Germline V gives CDR1 SGHKS, CDR2 YYEKEE (reference sequence). This CDR3 has 15 amino acids. V dropped 6 bases and J dropped 2 bases, with 17 bases sitting between them. The CDR3: CASTYNLESNYGYTF. The CDR3 bases are TGTGCCAGCACCTATAATTTGGAGAGCAACTATGGCTACACCTTC.

V and J are TRBV27 and TRBJ2-7; the match to TRBD2 covers 9 bases. The CDR3 is 15 residues long. Unmatched junction bases numbered 11, after V lost 7 bases and J lost 4 bases. Germline loops: CDR1 MNHEY, CDR2 SMNVEV (reference sequence). The DNA of the CDR3 is TGTGCCAGCATCAAACTGGGAACTAGCGGGTACGAGCAGTACTTC. As protein: CASIKLGTSGYEQYF.

The chain uses TRBV20-1 and TRBJ1-4; no definite D call. Germline V gene lookup returns CDR1 DFQATT and CDR2 SNEGSKA (reference sequence). Between the trimmed V and J ends, which lost 4 bases and 6 bases, there was a span of 6 bases. There are 11 residues in the CDR3. CDR3 amino acids: CSANLDEKLFF. Written as DNA, the CDR3 is TGCAGTGCTAACTTGGATGAAAAACTGTTTTTT.

V is TRBV25-1 and J is TRBJ2-3; 11 nucleotides align to TRBD2. The CDR3 has 16 amino acids. The ends lost 3 bases at V and 5 bases at J; junction bases unmatched: 7. Germline assignment: CDR1 MGHDK and CDR2 SYGVNS. CDR3 sequence: CASSDILAGGGDTQYF. The CDR3, as DNA: TGTGCCAGCAGTGATATCCTAGCGGGAGGAGGAGATACGCAGTATTTT. The full variable domain, its missing parts supplied by reference TRBV25-1 and TRBJ2-3, is EADIYQTPRYLVIGTGKKITLECSQTMGHDKMYWYQQDPGMELHLIHYSYGVNSTEKGDLSSESTVSRIRTEHFPLTLESARPSHTSQYLCASSDILAGGGDTQYFGPGTRLTVL.

This clone was seen once. This chain links TRBV11-2 with TRBJ2-2, with no clear D. The CDR3 is 18 residues long. CDR1 and CDR2 from the germline V gene are SGHAT and FQNNGV. The V end lost 0 bases, the J end lost 2 bases, and 16 bases lay between the germline ends. CDR3 amino acids: CASSLDFLATSNTGELFF. CDR3 bases: TGTGCCAGCAGCTTAGATTTTTTGGCGACAAGTAACACCGGGGAGCTGTTTTTT. Supplemented by reference TRBV11-2 and TRBJ2-2, the full variable domain reads EAGVAQSPRYKIIEKRQSVAFWCNPISGHATLYWYQQILGQGPKLLIQFQNNGVVDDSQLPKDRFSAERLKGVDSTLKIQPAKLEDSAVYLCASSLDFLATSNTGELFFGEGSRLTVL.

J is TRBJ1-4 and V is TRBV10-3, with D uncertain. CDR1 is ENHRY, CDR2 SYGVKD, per germline. The CDR3 totals 13 residues. The V end was cut by 4 bases, the J end by 8 bases, with 11 bases between. The chain's CDR3 is CAISVGGSEKLFF. The CDR3 nucleotides read TGTGCCATCAGTGTTGGTGGGTCGGAAAAACTGTTTTTT.

This rearrangement joins TRBV4-3 to TRBJ2-4; no firm D call. CDR3 length equals 13 residues. The V and J ends lost 3 bases and 9 bases respectively, with 12 bases between them. The germline V gene encodes CDR1 LGHNA and CDR2 YSLEER. The CDR3 loop reads CASSQFLTSIQYF. In DNA, the CDR3 is TGCGCCAGCAGCCAGTTTCTTACCAGCATTCAGTACTTC.